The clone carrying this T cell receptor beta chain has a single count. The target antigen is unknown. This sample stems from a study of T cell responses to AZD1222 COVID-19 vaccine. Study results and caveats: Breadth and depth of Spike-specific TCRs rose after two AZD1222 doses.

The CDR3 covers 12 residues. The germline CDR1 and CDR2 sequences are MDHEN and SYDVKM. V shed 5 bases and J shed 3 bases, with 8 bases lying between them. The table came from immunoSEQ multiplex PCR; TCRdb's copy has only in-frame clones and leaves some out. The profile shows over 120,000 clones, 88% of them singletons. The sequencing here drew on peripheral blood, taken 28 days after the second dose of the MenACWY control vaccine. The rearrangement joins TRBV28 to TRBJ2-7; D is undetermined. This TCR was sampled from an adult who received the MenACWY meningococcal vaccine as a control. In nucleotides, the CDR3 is TGTGCCAGCAGTACCCCCGGCTACGAGCAGTACTTC. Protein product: CASSTPGYEQYF.